This entry lists 10 T cell receptor beta chains sequenced from one sample in a study of blood T cell repertoires in COVID-19. Here immunoSEQ multiplex PCR was the method, and the copy in TCRdb shows in-frame clones only, minus some. The table includes 310,000 or so clones, approximately 88% detected once. Sequencing was done on a sample of PBMCs or T cells enriched from blood (not recorded which). All receptors come from a woman under 30 who had recovered from COVID-19.

The chain joins TRBV18 to TRBJ1-3; D may be TRBD1 (5 bases). The CDR3 contains 15 residues. Germline V lookup: CDR1 KGHSH, CDR2 LQKENI. The V end was cut by 4 bases, the J end by 4 bases, with 14 bases between. This chain's CDR3 is CASSRTPNVGNTIYF. The CDR3 nucleotides read TGTGCCAGCTCACGGACACCAAATGTAGGAAACACCATATATTTT.

The chain couples TRBV28 to TRBJ1-1; 8 bases map to TRBD1. The CDR3 sequence is 16 residues long. Germline values: CDR1 MDHEN, CDR2 SYDVKM. With 3 bases clipped from V and 10 bases from J, the junction kept 16 bases outside the gene matches. The CDR3 DNA follows: TGTGCCAGCAGTTTGGGTACAGGGGGACGTCTTAGTGTAGCTTTCTTT. Protein sequence: CASSLGTGGRLSVAFF.

The gene calls are TRBV5-1 and TRBJ1-1; D is uncertain. This CDR3 contains 14 residues. V dropped 2 bases and J dropped 10 bases, with 18 bases sitting between them. CDR1 SGHRS and CDR2 YFSETQ come from the germline V gene. The DNA of the CDR3 is TGCGCCAGCAGCTTAAGTTTGGTCTCGCGGTCAGCTTTCTTT. Protein: CASSLSLVSRSAFF.

The chain is built from TRBV11-1 and TRBJ2-5; D is uncertain. Per germline, CDR1 SGHAT and CDR2 FQDESV (reference sequence). This CDR3 spans 14 amino acids. Trimming left V 1 base short and J 2 bases short, with 8 bases between. The CDR3 DNA reads TGTGCCAGCAGCTTAGGGCCTCAGCAAGAGACCCAGTACTTC. Protein sequence: CASSLGPQQETQYF.

The chain couples TRBV27 to TRBJ2-1, with 8 bases that match TRBD2. This CDR3 comprises 16 residues. V lost 6 bases and J lost 9; bases outside the gene matches: 16. Germline V gene data show CDR1 as MNHEY and CDR2 as SMNVEV (reference sequence). CDR3 sequence reads: CASSPSAGEGTLEQFF. In DNA, the CDR3 is TGTGCCAGCAGCCCATCAGCGGGAGAAGGAACCCTTGAGCAGTTCTTC.

This chain uses TRBV19 with TRBJ1-2, with D perhaps matching TRBD1 (6 bases). Per germline, CDR1 LNHDA and CDR2 SQIVND (reference sequence). Trimming shortened V by 5 bases and J by 2 bases, and 9 bases separated the two germline ends. The CDR3 has 13 amino acids. CDR3: CASSLQGNYGYTF. DNA of the CDR3: TGTGCCAGTAGTCTTCAGGGGAACTATGGCTACACCTTC.

The chain combines TRBV7-3 with TRBJ1-6, with 8 bases identical to TRBD1. Germline CDR1 and CDR2: SGHTA and FQGTGA. The CDR3 covers 15 residues. The ends lost 2 bases at V and 5 bases at J; junction bases unmatched: 2. CDR3: CASSLGDRHNSPLHF. CDR3 DNA sequence: TGTGCCAGCAGCTTAGGGGACAGGCATAATTCACCCCTCCACTTT. Variable domain in full (rest from reference TRBV7-3 and TRBJ1-6): GAGVSQTPSNKVTEKGKYVELRCDPISGHTALYWYRQSLGQGPEFLIYFQGTGAADDSGLPNDRFFAVRPEGSVSTLKIQRTERGDSAVYLCASSLGDRHNSPLHFGNGTRLTVT.

The CDR3 loop is CASSGSDRGATSNEKLFF. DNA of the CDR3: TGTGCCAGCAGTGGTTCCGACAGGGGTGCAACAAGCAATGAAAAACTGTTTTTT. The chain joins TRBV2 to TRBJ1-4, with 8 bases that match TRBD1. V was clipped by 4 bases and J by 5 bases; unmatched bases: 15. Germline V gene sequence: CDR1 SNHLY, CDR2 FYNNEI. The CDR3 covers 18 residues.

This clone was counted a few times. This sequence joins TRBV6-6 and TRBJ2-7; TRBD1 matches at 8 bases. The CDR3 length is 15 residues. CDR1 is MNHNY and CDR2 is SVGAGI in the germline V gene (reference sequence). With 0 bases clipped from V and 3 bases from J, the junction kept 4 bases outside the gene matches. The CDR3: CASSYSGQAGYEQYF. The CDR3 coding sequence is TGTGCCAGCAGTTACTCGGGACAGGCTGGCTACGAGCAGTACTTC.

The CDR3 DNA reads TGCGCCAGCAGCTCCACAGGGGAGGAGACCCAGTACTTC. Translating it yields CASSSTGEETQYF. This chain joins TRBV5-1 and TRBJ2-5; 7 nucleotides match TRBD1. The junction had 4 bases not matched to a gene; V was cut back by 3 bases and J by 5 bases. The germline gives CDR1 SGHRS, CDR2 YFSETQ. This CDR3 contains 13 residues. Full variable domain (rest looked up from reference TRBV5-1 and TRBJ2-5): KAGVTQTPRYLIKTRGQQVTLSCSPISGHRSVSWYQQTPGQGLQFLFEYFSETQRNKGNFPGRFSGRQFSNSRSEMNVSTLELGDSALYLCASSSTGEETQYFGPGTRLLVL.